The 32 T cell receptor beta chains reported below all come from one sample, sequenced in a study of cytomegalovirus exposure and HLA in healthy donors. 60 Vbeta and 13 Jbeta primers were used in PCR. Assay: immunoSEQ multiplex PCR; the TCRdb copy retains only in-frame clones and omits some. This sample contains 40,000 or so clones. Sequenced material: PBMCs. These receptors all come from a woman in her 30s in good health and CMV-seropositive.

V gene TRBV5-1 combines with J gene TRBJ2-3, with 7 bases matching TRBD1. The trim removed 3 bases at V and 4 bases at J, leaving 14 bases unmatched. Germline loops: CDR1 SGHRS, CDR2 YFSETQ. The CDR3 consists of 17 residues. The CDR3 nucleotides are TGCGCCAGCAGCTCACCGCAGGGGGAAATGATTGCAGATACGCAGTATTTT. Residues: CASSSPQGEMIADTQYF.

The chain employs TRBV5-4 and TRBJ2-3; perhaps TRBD2 as D (6 bases). V lost 0 bases and J 0 bases, leaving 14 bases between the germline ends. The CDR3 sequence is 17 residues long. Germline V CDR1 and CDR2: SGHNT, YYREEE (reference sequence). The CDR3 sequence: CASSLGGDGVSTDTQYF. DNA for the CDR3: TGTGCCAGCAGCTTGGGGGGGGACGGAGTTAGCACAGATACGCAGTATTTT.

In nucleotides, the CDR3 is TGTGCCAGCAGAGCGCCTTCAATCGACGGGAGGGGAGAGACCCAGTACTTC. This gives the protein CASRAPSIDGRGETQYF. The chain is built from TRBV28 and TRBJ2-5; TRBD2 matches 8 bases. The CDR3 totals 17 residues. Trimming at V came to 6 bases and at J to 4 bases, leaving 16 bases not matched to a gene. The V gene's germline CDR1 is MDHEN and CDR2 SYDVKM.

The chain carries TRBV5-1 and TRBJ2-7, with 9 bases that match TRBD1. The junction had 7 bases not matched to a gene; V was cut back by 0 bases and J by 6 bases. The length of the CDR3 is 15 residues. Germline CDR1 and CDR2: SGHRS and YFSETQ. CDR3 residues: CASSLVGTGSLEQYF. The CDR3, as DNA: TGCGCCAGCAGCTTGGTGGGGACAGGGTCTCTCGAGCAGTACTTC.

The V and J genes are TRBV2 and TRBJ2-1; 8 bases are a match to TRBD1. The CDR3 covers 13 residues. Germline lookup yields CDR1 SNHLY and CDR2 FYNNEI. V shed 9 bases and J 8 bases; nucleotides not matched to a gene: 9. The CDR3 region has the DNA TGTGCCAGTCTCGACAGGGGATGGGATGAGCAGTTCTTC. Translation gives CASLDRGWDEQFF. Together with reference TRBV2 and TRBJ2-1, the CDR3 gives the full variable domain: EPEVTQTPSHQVTQMGQEVILRCVPISNHLYFYWYRQILGQKVEFLVSFYNNEISEKSEIFDDQFSVERPDGSNFTLKIRSTKLEDSAMYFCASLDRGWDEQFFGPGTRLTVL.

The rearrangement joins TRBV6-1 to TRBJ1-2; 10 positions match TRBD1. The germline gives CDR1 MNHNS, CDR2 SASEGT. J gave up 8 bases and V 0 bases, and 3 bases lay outside the gene matches. The CDR3 sequence is 14 residues long. This chain's CDR3 is CASSEAGTGDGYTF. CDR3 DNA: TGTGCCAGCAGTGAAGCGGGGACAGGGGACGGCTACACCTTC.

The chain is built from TRBV11-1 and TRBJ2-2; 10 positions match TRBD2. The V gene's germline CDR1 is SGHAT and CDR2 FQDESV (reference sequence). The CDR3 runs 17 residues. The V gene end was trimmed by 4 bases and the J gene end by 4 bases; junction bases not matched to a gene: 9. The CDR3 reads CASSSGLAGGSTGELFF. The CDR3 nucleotides read TGTGCCAGCAGCTCGGGATTAGCGGGGGGCTCCACCGGGGAGCTGTTTTTT.

V and J are TRBV6-6 and TRBJ2-4; D is possibly TRBD1 (6 bases). V lost 4 bases and J lost 0, with 10 bases in between. This CDR3 region has 15 residues. Germline V CDR1 and CDR2: MNHNY, SVGAGI (reference sequence). CDR3 in amino acids: CASSSKGGAKNIQYF. As DNA, the CDR3 is TGTGCCAGCAGTTCGAAAGGGGGAGCCAAAAACATTCAGTACTTC.

V and J are TRBV12-5 and TRBJ2-5; D is possibly TRBD1 (6 bases). The CDR3 is 12 residues long. Trimming removed 6 bases at V and 4 bases at J, with 9 bases between. Germline CDR1 is LGHNT and CDR2 is FRNRAP. The CDR3 is CASGSQGETQYF. The CDR3 DNA sequence: TGTGCTAGTGGCTCACAGGGAGAGACCCAGTACTTC. Based on the CDR3 plus reference TRBV12-5 and TRBJ2-5, the full variable domain is DARVTQTPRHKVTEMGQEVTMRCQPILGHNTVFWYRQTMMQGLELLAYFRNRAPLDDSGMPKDRFSAEMPDATLATLKIQPSEPRDSAVYFCASGSQGETQYFGPGTRLLVL.

The chain carries TRBV28 and TRBJ2-7; no firm D call. The CDR3 runs to 15 residues. Germline assignment: CDR1 MDHEN and CDR2 SYDVKM. The ends were cut back, 2 bases at V and 0 bases at J, with 11 bases in the middle. CDR3 in DNA: TGTGCCAGCAGTTTACCGACTGTGAGCTCCTACGAGCAGTACTTC. Translated: CASSLPTVSSYEQYF.

This sequence joins TRBV2 and TRBJ2-1; D perhaps matches TRBD1 (7 bases). Between the trimmed V and J ends, which lost 6 bases and 0 bases, there was a span of 15 bases. The CDR3 runs 16 residues. The germline CDR1 and CDR2 sequences are SNHLY and FYNNEI. The DNA for the CDR3 is TGTGCCAGCAGGCCCAGGGGGGAGTACTCCTACAATGAGCAGTTCTTC. Protein: CASRPRGEYSYNEQFF.

V usage is TRBV18 and J usage is TRBJ2-1, with 7 bases fitting TRBD2. Looked up from germline, CDR1 is KGHSH and CDR2 is LQKENI. The CDR3 consists of 15 residues. Losses at the gene ends were 3 bases for V and 3 bases for J; bases not matched to a gene: 5. The CDR3 DNA follows: TGTGCCAGCTCACCGGGAGGGGTTAGCTACAATGAGCAGTTCTTC. Amino acids: CASSPGGVSYNEQFF.

The chain carries TRBV19 and TRBJ1-5, with TRBD1 as a possible D gene (6 bases). CDR1 and CDR2 from the germline V gene are LNHDA and SQIVND (reference sequence). This CDR3 has 17 amino acids. Trimming stripped 5 bases from V and 0 bases from J, with 17 bases between. The CDR3 bases are TGTGCCAGTAGTCCCGGAATACAGGGTTATAGCAATCAGCCCCAGCATTTT. This translates into CASSPGIQGYSNQPQHF.

The V gene is TRBV14, the J gene TRBJ1-2, with 7 bases lining up with TRBD1. The V and J ends lost 4 bases and 2 bases, in that order; junction bases with no gene match: 4. The germline CDR1 and CDR2 sequences are SGHDN and FVKESK. The CDR3 sequence is 14 residues long. This CDR3 is CASSPRTGNYGYTF. In DNA, the CDR3 is TGTGCCAGCAGCCCTCGGACAGGAAACTATGGCTACACCTTC.

The V and J genes are TRBV27 and TRBJ2-5; 9 bases fit TRBD2. The CDR3 runs 15 residues. V was clipped by 6 bases and J by 2 bases; unmatched bases: 7. Germline-derived CDR1 and CDR2 are MNHEY and SMNVEV (reference sequence). CDR3: CASSRGGGAQETQYF. The CDR3 nucleotides read TGTGCCAGCAGCCGGGGCGGGGGGGCGCAAGAGACCCAGTACTTC.

The gene calls are TRBV7-8 and TRBJ2-7; no reliable D call. Germline-derived CDR1 and CDR2 are SGHVS and FQNEAQ. CDR3 size: 13 residues. Trimming took off 5 bases at V and 1 base at J, with 9 bases between the two ends. The CDR3 loop reads CASSPWQSYEQYF. CDR3 DNA: TGTGCCAGCAGCCCGTGGCAGTCCTACGAGCAGTACTTC.

The chain employs TRBV6-5 and TRBJ2-5, with a weak D call TRBD1 (6 bases). Trimming cost V 6 bases and J 5 bases, with 10 bases left between them. The germline V gene has CDR1 MNHEY and CDR2 SVGAGI. The CDR3 extends over 12 amino acids. The DNA for the CDR3 is TGTGCCAGCAGACAGGGTTTGGAGACCCAGTACTTC. Translated: CASRQGLETQYF.

The rearrangement links TRBV5-1 to TRBJ2-5, with unresolved D. V was clipped by 0 bases and J by 3 bases, with 9 bases between them. The CDR3 is 14 residues long. CDR1 and CDR2 (germline): SGHRS, YFSETQ. This CDR3 reads CASSLGYREETQYF. The CDR3 DNA sequence: TGCGCCAGCAGCTTGGGTTATCGGGAAGAGACCCAGTACTTC. The full variable domain, in which reference TRBV5-1 and TRBJ2-5 provide the parts outside the CDR3, is KAGVTQTPRYLIKTRGQQVTLSCSPISGHRSVSWYQQTPGQGLQFLFEYFSETQRNKGNFPGRFSGRQFSNSRSEMNVSTLELGDSALYLCASSLGYREETQYFGPGTRLLVL.

The chain uses TRBV7-2 and TRBJ2-5; the D is unclear. In germline, CDR1 is SGHTA, CDR2 FQGNSA. Trimming shortened V by 5 bases and J by 2 bases, and 3 bases separated the two germline ends. The length of the CDR3 is 11 residues. CDR3 amino acids: CASSLQETQYF. DNA of the CDR3: TGTGCCAGCAGCCTTCAAGAGACCCAGTACTTC.

The rearrangement links TRBV29-1 to TRBJ1-2; D is ambiguous. The CDR3 runs 11 residues. Germline assignment: CDR1 SQVTM and CDR2 ANQGSEA. V dropped 7 bases and J dropped 2 bases, with 8 bases sitting between them. The DNA of the CDR3 is TGCAGCGGCCAGGAAAACTATGGCTACACCTTC. Translation: CSGQENYGYTF.

This chain links TRBV5-5 with TRBJ1-3; D is unresolved. Germline lookup yields CDR1 SGHKS and CDR2 YYEKEE (reference sequence). The CDR3 length is 16 residues. V was trimmed by 0 bases and J by 0 bases, leaving 10 bases between them. The CDR3 spells CASSLATRDSGNTIYF. The DNA for the CDR3 is TGTGCCAGCAGCTTGGCCACTAGGGACTCTGGAAACACCATATATTTT. The full variable domain, its missing parts supplied by reference TRBV5-5 and TRBJ1-3, is DAGVTQSPTHLIKTRGQQVTLRCSPISGHKSVSWYQQVLGQGPQFIFQYYEKEERGRGNFPDRFSARQFPNYSSELNVNALLLGDSALYLCASSLATRDSGNTIYFGEGSWLTVV.

The gene calls are TRBV25-1 and TRBJ1-1; D uncertain. The CDR3 runs to 13 residues. CDR1 is MGHDK and CDR2 is SYGVNS in the germline V gene. V gave up 7 bases and J gave up 9 bases, with 18 bases separating them. This CDR3 is CASTRKEGSQAFF. The CDR3 DNA sequence: TGTGCCAGCACCCGTAAAGAGGGCAGCCAAGCTTTCTTT.

The genes are TRBV5-6 and TRBJ2-7, with TRBD2 as a possible D gene (5 bases). The V gene lost 3 bases and the J gene lost 6 bases, with 19 bases spanning the gap. CDR3 length equals 15 residues. CDR1 and CDR2 (germline): SGHDT, YYEEEE. CDR3 protein: CASSSVPGSSGEQYF. CDR3 nucleotides: TGTGCCAGCAGCTCGGTCCCGGGGAGTTCGGGCGAGCAGTACTTC.

The chain couples TRBV5-1 to TRBJ2-5, with 8 bases fitting TRBD1. CDR3 length: 15 residues. From germline, CDR1 is SGHRS and CDR2 YFSETQ. J gave up 5 bases and V 0 bases, and 6 bases lay outside the gene matches. CDR3 region: CASSLAQGARETQYF. The CDR3 coding sequence is TGCGCCAGCAGCTTGGCCCAGGGGGCCCGGGAGACCCAGTACTTC.

The J gene is TRBJ1-4, the V gene TRBV27; no reliable D call. In germline, CDR1 is MNHEY, CDR2 SMNVEV (reference sequence). This CDR3 spans 13 amino acids. Between the trimmed V and J ends, which lost 2 bases and 5 bases, there was a span of 6 bases. The CDR3 loop is CASSLRRNEKLFF. The CDR3, as DNA: TGTGCCAGCAGTTTACGGCGGAATGAAAAACTGTTTTTT.

The chain has TRBV28 and TRBJ2-7; the match to TRBD1 covers 7 bases. Germline CDR1 is MDHEN and CDR2 is SYDVKM. J lost 5 bases, V lost 5 bases, and 6 bases had no gene match. CDR3 length: 13 residues. The CDR3 spells CASSLQGLDEQYF. CDR3 DNA: TGTGCCAGCAGTCTACAGGGGTTGGACGAGCAGTACTTC.

The chain couples TRBV30 to TRBJ2-5, with TRBD1 as a possible D gene (6 bases). Germline V gene sequence: CDR1 GTSNPN, CDR2 SVGIG (reference sequence). CDR3 length: 13 residues. The V end lost 8 bases, the J end lost 2 bases, and 15 bases lay between the germline ends. CDR3 region: CATSGQWQETQYF. CDR3 coding DNA: TGTGCCACCAGCGGACAGTGGCAAGAGACCCAGTACTTC.

J is TRBJ2-1 and V is TRBV20-1; D uncertain. The CDR3 has 11 residues. V was trimmed by 1 base and J by 8 bases, leaving 6 bases between them. Germline V gene sequence: CDR1 DFQATT, CDR2 SNEGSKA (reference sequence). Written as DNA, the CDR3 is TGCAGTGCTAGAGTTCTAGATGAGCAGTTCTTC. Translation gives CSARVLDEQFF.

The chain carries TRBV2 and TRBJ1-2, with D hard to call. With 7 bases removed from V and 3 bases from J, the gap between germline ends came to 6 bases. Per germline, CDR1 SNHLY and CDR2 FYNNEI. The CDR3 is made up of 11 amino acids. CDR3 sequence: CASTEDYGYTF. CDR3 nucleotide sequence: TGTGCCAGCACCGAGGACTATGGCTACACCTTC.

This chain links TRBV10-3 with TRBJ1-4, with TRBD1 as a possible D gene (6 bases). The CDR3 has 14 residues. Germline loops: CDR1 ENHRY, CDR2 SYGVKD. V lost 0 bases, J lost 8 bases, and 10 bases lay in between. The CDR3 loop is CAISESTGGEKLFF. As DNA, the CDR3 is TGTGCCATCAGTGAGTCGACAGGTGGGGAAAAACTGTTTTTT.

The rearrangement links TRBV4-2 to TRBJ2-7, with D uncertain. V was clipped by 0 bases and J by 2 bases, with 11 bases between them. This CDR3 is 15 amino acids long. CDR1 LGHNA and CDR2 YNFKEQ come from the germline V gene. The CDR3 bases are TGTGCCAGCAGCCAAGATGATGCCGGTACCTACGAGCAGTACTTC. It yields the protein CASSQDDAGTYEQYF.

The chain uses TRBV5-6 and TRBJ1-4, with D unresolved. Germline CDR1 is SGHDT and CDR2 is YYEEEE. The CDR3 contains 14 residues. The V gene lost 0 bases and the J gene lost 7 bases, with 10 bases spanning the gap. DNA for the CDR3: TGTGCCAGCAGCTTGGACTGGTCTCCTGAAAAACTGTTTTTT. Amino acids: CASSLDWSPEKLFF.